The clone carrying this T cell receptor beta chain was found a few times. Its antigen remains unknown. This sample is drawn from a study of CD8 T cell repertoires and HIV-1 epitope variants. Study in general: Each of Twenty-five Gag and Nef epitope peptides stimulated a separate culture. Tested: three Gag epitope families, Nef HW9 and YT9. Autologous T cell-negative cells served as antigen-presenting cells in equal numbers. An uncultured baseline aliquot held 1M T cells.

Sequencing was performed with immunoSEQ multiplex PCR; in TCRdb, only in-frame clones are kept and a portion is missing. The table has 7,000 to 7,500 clones, 60% to 70% seen once. The germline V gene has CDR1 PRHDT and CDR2 FYEKMQ (reference sequence). This CDR3 has 15 amino acids. V was pared by 5 bases and J by 1 base, with 6 bases of the junction left unmatched. Sample: cultured CD8+ T cells derived from PBMCs. This chain uses TRBV13 with TRBJ2-7, with TRBD2 matching 9 bases. This clonotype was sampled from a male donor with HIV. The CDR3 reads CASSATGLASYEQYF. Written as DNA, the CDR3 is TGTGCCAGCAGCGCCACGGGACTAGCATCCTACGAGCAGTACTTC.